These 13 T cell receptor beta chains share one sample of origin, sequenced in a study of CD4 and CD8 cells across lung adenocarcinoma regions. TCRdb reanalysed the PCR reads using MiXCR and keeps one entry per CDR3 protein. The table has under 20,000 distinct CDR3 sequences, 46% seen once. Sequencing was done on a sample of CD4+ T cells from the margin of a lung tumor. These receptors originate from a male donor with lung adenocarcinoma. The CD4 and CD8 labels of this study may be unreliable.

This clonotype was found a few times. The chain has TRBV7-9 and TRBJ2-3, with 12 nucleotides matching TRBD2. Germline CDR1 reads SEHNR; CDR2 reads FQNEAQ (reference sequence). V gave up 6 bases and J gave up 6 bases; unmatched junction bases: 10. This CDR3 region has 16 residues. CDR3: CASSPRLAGEGDTQYF. CDR3 DNA: TGTGCCAGCAGTCCCCGACTAGCGGGAGAAGGGGATACGCAGTATTTT.

This chain connects TRBV6-1 to TRBJ1-3; D gene uncertain. The CDR3 spans 13 residues. V lost 6 bases to trimming and J lost 4 bases, with 10 bases between them. Germline assignment: CDR1 MNHNS and CDR2 SASEGT. CDR3 sequence reads: CASSRLQGNTIYF. The CDR3 DNA follows: TGTGCCAGCAGCCGCCTACAAGGAAACACCATATATTTT.

The CDR3, as DNA: TGTGCCAGCAGTACTGGCACAAACACGCAGTATTTT. This translates into CASSTGTNTQYF. The J gene is TRBJ2-3, the V gene TRBV27; D unresolved. The length of the CDR3 is 12 residues. Germline V CDR1 and CDR2: MNHEY, SMNVEV (reference sequence). Trimming shortened V by 5 bases and J by 9 bases, and 12 bases separated the two germline ends.

On this clonotype: The junction departs from the called germline gene at one end, perhaps through a read error. The rearrangement links TRBV27 to TRBJ2-3; D may be TRBD1 or TRBD2 (6 bases each). Germline V gene lookup returns CDR1 MNHEY and CDR2 SMNVEV (reference sequence). The CDR3 has 16 amino acids. The CDR3 DNA follows: TGTGCCAGCAGGGTAGTCGGGGGCGGCGACAAAGAGACCCAGTATTTC. Translation gives CASRVVGGGDKETQYF.

This clonotype appeared a single time. One junction end does not reproduce the germline sequence, and a read error may be involved. This chain links TRBV10-2 with TRBJ2-3; a possible D gene is TRBD2 (6 bases). The CDR3 loop spans 14 amino acids. Germline-derived CDR1 and CDR2 are WSHSY and SAAADI. CDR3 region: CASRRVGGTDTQYF. CDR3 bases: TGCGCCAGCAGGCGGGTGGGAGGCACAGACACGCAGTATTTC.

A note on this clonotype: An end of the junction does not agree with germline; a read error may underlie this. V usage is TRBV4-1 and J usage is TRBJ2-4; D is perhaps TRBD1 (6 bases). The CDR3 covers 17 residues. Looked up from germline, CDR1 is MGHRA and CDR2 is YSYEKL. The CDR3 DNA sequence: TGCGCCAGGAGCCGAGACTGGGGGCTGAGAGCCAAAAACACTCAGTATTTC. This translates into CARSRDWGLRAKNTQYF.

With respect to this clonotype: The junction differs from germline at one of its ends, possibly a read error. The rearrangement links TRBV7-7 to TRBJ2-3, with D unresolved. The CDR3 extends over 14 amino acids. Germline V gene sequence: CDR1 SSHAT, CDR2 FNYEAQ (reference sequence). The chain's CDR3 is CASSLDVGTGTQYF. CDR3 bases: TGTGCTAGCAGCTTAGATGTGGGCACCGGGACGCAGTATTTT.

By sample fraction, this clonotype is medium-sized (0.01 to 0.1%). This chain links TRBV10-1 with TRBJ2-3, with D possibly matching TRBD2 (5 bases). The V gene's germline CDR1 is WNHNN and CDR2 SYGVQD (reference sequence). Trimming took 0 bases from V and 5 from J, leaving 12 bases between them. The CDR3 has 15 amino acids. CDR3 amino acids: CASSESRAVGDTQYF. The DNA of the CDR3 is TGCGCCAGCAGTGAGTCGCGGGCGGTAGGAGATACGCAGTATTTT.

The chain carries TRBV6-4 and TRBJ2-3, with TRBD2 as a possible D gene (7 bases). The J call is uncertain, as TRBJ2-7 better fits the DNA end. Germline V gives CDR1 MRHNA, CDR2 SNTAGT. CDR3 length: 15 residues. The CDR3 loop reads CGAGDGGGSADTQYF. Written as DNA, the CDR3 is TGTGGCGCGGGGGACGGGGGCGGTAGTGCAGATACGCAGTACTTC.

This clonotype was seen repeatedly, ten times or more. The V call is TRBV4-1, the J call TRBJ1-6; 10 nucleotides line up with TRBD1. The CDR3 totals 16 residues. V lost 2 bases to trimming and J lost 11 bases; unmatched junction nucleotides: 9. Germline lookup yields CDR1 MGHRA and CDR2 YSYEKL. This CDR3 is CASSQLRGQGHPPLHF. Here the CDR3 DNA reads TGCGCCAGCAGCCAACTAAGGGGACAGGGGCATCCACCCCTCCACTTT.

This clonotype was picked up a small number of times. The chain recombines TRBV7-2 with TRBJ2-1; D gene uncertain. The DNA end is more similar to TRBJ2-5, so the J call may be wrong. Germline assignment: CDR1 SGHTA and CDR2 FQGNSA. CDR3 length equals 14 residues. The CDR3 nucleotides read TGTGCCAGCAGCTTAGAGTACTTCGCGGAGACCCAGTACTTC. This translates into CASSLEYFAETQYF.

Regarding this clonotype: One end of the junction fails to match germline, which may point to a read error. This rearrangement joins TRBV10-1 to TRBJ2-3, with TRBD2 identical over 7 bases. This CDR3 is 14 amino acids long. The V gene's germline CDR1 is WNHNN and CDR2 SYGVQD (reference sequence). CDR3 DNA sequence: TGCGCCACCTCGGGGAGCGGGGCCAAAAATACTCAGTACTTT. This gives the protein CATSGSGAKNTQYF.

This clonotype showed up just a few times. J is TRBJ1-4 and V is TRBV3-1; the D is unclear. Germline V gene lookup returns CDR1 LGHDT and CDR2 YNNKEL (reference sequence). The CDR3 is 16 residues long. Trimming pared 0 bases from V and 7 bases from J, leaving 15 bases between. CDR3 coding DNA: TGTGCCAGCAGCCAAGATCCCGGACGGGCCGGTGAAAAACTGTTTTTT. It translates to CASSQDPGRAGEKLFF.